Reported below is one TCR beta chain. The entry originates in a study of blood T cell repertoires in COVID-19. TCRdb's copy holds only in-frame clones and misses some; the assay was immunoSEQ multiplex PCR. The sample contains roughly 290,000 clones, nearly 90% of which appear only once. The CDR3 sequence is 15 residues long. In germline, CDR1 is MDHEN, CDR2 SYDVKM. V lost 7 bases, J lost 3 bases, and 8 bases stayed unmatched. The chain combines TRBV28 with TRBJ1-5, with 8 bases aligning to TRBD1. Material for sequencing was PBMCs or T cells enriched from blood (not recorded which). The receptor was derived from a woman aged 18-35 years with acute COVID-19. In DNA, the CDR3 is TGTGCCAGCATGGCAGGGGGCTCCTTCAATCAGCCCCAGCATTTT. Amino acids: CASMAGGSFNQPQHF.